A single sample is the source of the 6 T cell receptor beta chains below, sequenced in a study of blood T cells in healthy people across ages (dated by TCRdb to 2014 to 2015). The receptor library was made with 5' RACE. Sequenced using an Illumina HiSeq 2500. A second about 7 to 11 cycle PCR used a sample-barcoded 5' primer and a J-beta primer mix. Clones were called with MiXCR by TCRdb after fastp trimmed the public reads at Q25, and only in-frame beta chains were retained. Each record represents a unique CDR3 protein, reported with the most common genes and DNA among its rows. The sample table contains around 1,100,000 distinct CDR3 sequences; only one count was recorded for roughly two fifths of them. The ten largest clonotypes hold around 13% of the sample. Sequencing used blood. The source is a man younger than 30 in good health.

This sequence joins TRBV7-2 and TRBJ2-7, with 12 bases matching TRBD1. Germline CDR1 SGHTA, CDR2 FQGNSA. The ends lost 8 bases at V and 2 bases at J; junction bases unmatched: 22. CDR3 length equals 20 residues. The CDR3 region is CASGREFYGPGDRGPYEQYF. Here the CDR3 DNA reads TGTGCCAGCGGCCGAGAATTTTACGGTCCAGGGGACAGGGGGCCCTACGAGCAGTACTTC.

Here the CDR3 reads CSALRGPSEAFF. In nucleotides, the CDR3 is TGCAGTGCCCTTCGTGGCCCCTCTGAAGCTTTCTTT. The V call is TRBV20-1, the J call TRBJ1-1; the D is unclear. Deletions cut 6 bases from V and 6 bases from J, with 14 bases between. The germline gives CDR1 DFQATT, CDR2 SNEGSKA (reference sequence). The CDR3 is made up of 12 amino acids.

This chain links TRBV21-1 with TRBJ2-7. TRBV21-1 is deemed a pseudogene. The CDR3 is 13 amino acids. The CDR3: CASSSVWGFEQYF. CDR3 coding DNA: TGTGCCAGCAGCTCGGTTTGGGGTTTTGAGCAGTACTTC.

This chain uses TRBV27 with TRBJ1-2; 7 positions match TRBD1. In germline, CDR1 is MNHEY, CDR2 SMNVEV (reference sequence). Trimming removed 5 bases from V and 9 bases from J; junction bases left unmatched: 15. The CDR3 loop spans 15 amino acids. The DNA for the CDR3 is TGTGCCAGCAGTGCTGCCGGGACAGCGACTTATTGCTACACCTTC. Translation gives CASSAAGTATYCYTF.

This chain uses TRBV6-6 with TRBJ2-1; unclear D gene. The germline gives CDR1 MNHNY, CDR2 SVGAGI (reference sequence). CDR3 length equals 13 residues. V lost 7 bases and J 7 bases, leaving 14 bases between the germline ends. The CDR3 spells CASIDSKANEQFF. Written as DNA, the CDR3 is TGTGCCAGCATCGATTCGAAGGCAAATGAGCAGTTCTTC.

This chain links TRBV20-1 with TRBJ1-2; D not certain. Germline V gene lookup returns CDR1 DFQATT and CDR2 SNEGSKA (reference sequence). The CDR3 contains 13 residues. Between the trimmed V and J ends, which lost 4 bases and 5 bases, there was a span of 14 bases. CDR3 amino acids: CSATSDLGYGYTF. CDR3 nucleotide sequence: TGCAGTGCTACATCGGACCTCGGGTATGGCTACACCTTC.